The 12 T cell receptor beta chains presented below share a single source sample, sequenced in a study of cytomegalovirus exposure and HLA in healthy donors. Primers: 60 Vbeta forward and 13 Jbeta reverse. Profiled with immunoSEQ multiplex PCR; TCRdb holds only in-frame clones, not every one. Of around 140,000 clones in the sample, under 75% are singletons; the top ten hold less than 2.5%. Material for sequencing was PBMCs. The receptors originated from a woman in her 40s in good health and CMV-seronegative.

This clone was detected a few times. DNA for the CDR3: TGTGCCTGGAGTCGCGGGACAGGGGTCTACAATGAGCAGTTCTTC. Translated, it gives CAWSRGTGVYNEQFF. The chain links TRBV30 to TRBJ2-1, with 10 bases identical to TRBD1. The CDR3 length is 15 residues. The germline gives CDR1 GTSNPN, CDR2 SVGIG (reference sequence). With 2 bases clipped from V and 3 bases from J, the junction kept 4 bases outside the gene matches.

This clone occurred once. The genes are TRBV4-3 and TRBJ1-2; possible D gene TRBD1, 5 bases. Trimming removed 3 bases from V and 3 bases from J, with 8 bases in between. Germline CDR1 LGHNA, CDR2 YSLEER. This CDR3 comprises 13 residues. CDR3 residues: CASSHGGDYGYTF. DNA of the CDR3: TGCGCCAGCAGCCACGGGGGGGACTATGGCTACACCTTC.

This rearrangement joins TRBV10-3 to TRBJ1-4; possibly TRBD1 for D (6 bases). Germline lookup yields CDR1 ENHRY and CDR2 SYGVKD. The CDR3 is 15 residues long. The V gene lost 5 bases and the J gene lost 6 bases, with 16 bases spanning the gap. CDR3 protein: CAISRTGSLDEKLFF. The CDR3 DNA sequence: TGTGCCATCAGTAGAACAGGGTCCCTTGATGAAAAACTGTTTTTT.

This clone was counted between two and nine times. V and J are TRBV30 and TRBJ2-1, with 8 positions matching TRBD1. J lost 6 bases, V lost 4 bases, and 5 bases had no gene match. This CDR3 has 13 residues. CDR1 is GTSNPN and CDR2 is SVGIG in the germline V gene (reference sequence). DNA of the CDR3: TGTGCCTGGACAGGACAGGGCCTCAATGAGCAGTTCTTC. Translating gives CAWTGQGLNEQFF. Full variable domain (missing parts from reference TRBV30 and TRBJ2-1): SQTIHQWPATLVQPVGSPLSLECTVEGTSNPNLYWYRQAAGRGLQLLFYSVGIGQISSEVPQNLSASRPQDRQFILSSKKLLLSDSGFYLCAWTGQGLNEQFFGPGTRLTVL.

This chain uses TRBV6-4 with TRBJ2-2; weak D call: TRBD1 (6 bases). This CDR3 is 14 amino acids long. Germline V CDR1 and CDR2: MRHNA, SNTAGT. Between the trimmed V and J ends, which lost 3 bases and 1 base, there was a span of 6 bases. The CDR3 region has the DNA TGTGCCAGCAGTGAGACAGGGAACACCGGGGAGCTGTTTTTT. Protein product: CASSETGNTGELFF.

This rearrangement joins TRBV5-6 to TRBJ1-2; 8 nucleotides match TRBD1. With V trimmed by 2 bases and J by 12 bases, 6 bases remained unmatched. The CDR3 has 12 residues. CDR1 SGHDT and CDR2 YYEEEE come from the germline V gene. The CDR3 DNA sequence: TGTGCCAGCAGCTTTCAGCGACAGGGGAACACCTTC. Its translation: CASSFQRQGNTF.

V gene TRBV5-5 combines with J gene TRBJ1-5; 7 bases line up with TRBD1. CDR1 and CDR2 (germline): SGHKS, YYEKEE (reference sequence). Losses at the gene ends were 4 bases for V and 3 bases for J; bases not matched to a gene: 7. There are 15 residues in the CDR3. CDR3 nucleotide sequence: TGTGCCAGCAGCCCGACAGGGAATATCAATCAGCCCCAGCATTTT. Translation gives CASSPTGNINQPQHF.

This clone was counted a few times. This chain uses TRBV6-1 with TRBJ1-2; 7 bases map to TRBD1. The CDR3 has 14 residues. V lost 1 base to trimming and J lost 4 bases; unmatched junction nucleotides: 3. CDR1 is MNHNS and CDR2 is SASEGT in the germline V gene. The CDR3, as DNA: TGTGCCAGCAGTGAAGGGACAGGTCCCTATGGCTACACCTTC. It is translated as CASSEGTGPYGYTF.

The chain links TRBV19 to TRBJ1-2; TRBD1 agrees at 8 bases. From germline, CDR1 is LNHDA and CDR2 SQIVND (reference sequence). Unmatched junction bases numbered 5, after V lost 7 bases and J lost 7 bases. The CDR3 spans 12 residues. In DNA, the CDR3 is TGTGCCAGTATCTCGACAGGGGCTGGCTACACCTTC. Translation: CASISTGAGYTF. Drawing the rest from reference TRBV19 and TRBJ1-2, the complete variable domain is DGGITQSPKYLFRKEGQNVTLSCEQNLNHDAMYWYRQDPGQGLRLIYYSQIVNDFQKGDIAEGYSVSREKKESFPLTVTSAQKNPTAFYLCASISTGAGYTFGSGTRLTVV.

This clone was counted only a few times. CDR3 loop: CASSRGSPSGAYEQYF. The CDR3 DNA reads TGTGCCAGCAGCAGAGGGAGCCCTTCTGGCGCCTACGAGCAGTACTTC. The chain links TRBV5-5 to TRBJ2-7; D is possibly TRBD2 (5 bases). Germline V lookup: CDR1 SGHKS, CDR2 YYEKEE (reference sequence). The CDR3 contains 16 residues. With 4 bases removed from V and 2 bases from J, the gap between germline ends came to 19 bases. The variable domain in full, with the rest retrieved from reference TRBV5-5 and TRBJ2-7, is DAGVTQSPTHLIKTRGQQVTLRCSPISGHKSVSWYQQVLGQGPQFIFQYYEKEERGRGNFPDRFSARQFPNYSSELNVNALLLGDSALYLCASSRGSPSGAYEQYFGPGTRLTVT.

This clone was picked up one time. The chain joins TRBV19 to TRBJ2-6; 8 bases match TRBD1. V was pared by 1 base and J by 4 bases, with 15 bases of the junction left unmatched. From germline, CDR1 is LNHDA and CDR2 SQIVND (reference sequence). This CDR3 spans 20 amino acids. Here the CDR3 reads CASSIAPRRGRVSGANVLTF. In DNA, the CDR3 is TGTGCCAGTAGTATAGCCCCACGCAGGGGGCGAGTATCCGGGGCCAACGTCCTGACTTTC.

V usage is TRBV2 and J usage is TRBJ2-7; 7 nucleotides line up with TRBD2. Germline V gives CDR1 SNHLY, CDR2 FYNNEI. V shed 8 bases, J shed 2 bases, and the junction held 6 bases outside the gene matches. This CDR3 has 13 residues. The CDR3 is CASWDYLTYEQYF. The CDR3 DNA reads as TGTGCCAGCTGGGACTACCTTACCTACGAGCAGTACTTC.